One sample yielded the 22 T cell receptor beta chains listed below, sequenced in a study of breast tumors, draining lymph nodes, adjacent tissues (dated by TCRdb to between 2015 and 2016). The method was multiplex PCR. The sequencer was an Illumina HiSeq 2000. The public reads were run again by TCRdb, first through fastp at Q25 and then through MiXCR, and only productive beta chains were kept. Identical CDR3 protein sequences are pooled into one entry, listed with their most common genes and DNA. For this sample there are about 15,000 distinct CDR3 sequences; over 45% appear just once. The ten biggest clones cover roughly 28% of the sample. Input material: tumor-adjacent breast tissue. The receptors shown here come from a female donor with breast cancer. Some clones in this sample may be carry-over from other donors' samples.

This clonotype was seen a handful of times. The rearrangement joins TRBV6-2 or TRBV6-3 to TRBJ2-4, with D possibly being TRBD1 (6 bases). V was shortened by 6 bases and J by 0 bases, with 21 bases between the two germline ends. The germline CDR1 and CDR2 sequences are MNHEY and SVGEGT. The CDR3 is 18 residues long. Here the CDR3 DNA reads TGTGCCAGCAGACAACCGCTTCGGACAGTAAAAGCCAAAAACATTCAGTACTTC. It codes for CASRQPLRTVKAKNIQYF.

The chain has TRBV29-1 and TRBJ2-2; 7 nucleotides match TRBD2. J was trimmed by 2 bases and V by 7 bases; bases with no gene match: 10. The CDR3 length is 15 residues. CDR1 is SQVTM, CDR2 ANQGSEA, per germline. The CDR3 sequence is CSAIAGPLNTGELFF. DNA for the CDR3: TGCAGCGCTATAGCGGGTCCCCTTAACACCGGGGAGCTGTTTTTT.

As regards this clonotype: Compared with germline, one end of the junction differs, possibly owing to a read error. The chain combines TRBV11-2 with TRBJ1-1; D is undetermined. The V gene's germline CDR1 is SGHAT and CDR2 FQNNGV. CDR3 length equals 15 residues. CDR3 coding DNA: TGTGCCAGCAGCTTAGTATCCAGCATGAACACTGAAGCTTCCTTT. This encodes CASSLVSSMNTEASF.

This clonotype was detected a few times. V usage is TRBV10-3 and J usage is TRBJ1-1; D is undetermined. This CDR3 has 17 residues. Germline CDR1 is ENHRY and CDR2 is SYGVKD. V was clipped by 0 bases and J by 1 base, with 15 bases between them. DNA of the CDR3: TGTGCCATCAGTGAGTCATTGGGAGGGCAGCAGAACACTGAAGCTTTCTTT. This sequence encodes CAISESLGGQQNTEAFF.

This clonotype was counted ten times or more. V gene TRBV19 combines with J gene TRBJ1-2, with TRBD1 matching over 7 bases. This CDR3 region has 13 residues. V lost 1 base to trimming and J lost 6 bases; unmatched junction nucleotides: 2. Germline V gene sequence: CDR1 LNHDA, CDR2 SQIVND (reference sequence). CDR3 in amino acids: CASSIGTGDGYTF. The CDR3 DNA follows: TGTGCCAGTAGTATAGGTACAGGGGATGGCTACACCTTC.

This chain connects TRBV20-1 to TRBJ2-3, with D perhaps matching TRBD1 (6 bases). The CDR3 is made up of 13 amino acids. Germline-derived CDR1 and CDR2 are DFQATT and SNEGSKA (reference sequence). V dropped 5 bases and J dropped 0 bases, with 9 bases sitting between them. CDR3 bases: TGCAGTGCTCGCAGGGGAAGCACAGATACGCAGTATTTT. The encoded protein is CSARRGSTDTQYF.

This clonotype was seen a handful of times. The V gene is TRBV20-1, the J gene TRBJ2-7; perhaps TRBD2 as D (6 bases). CDR3 size: 15 residues. CDR1 and CDR2 from the germline V gene are DFQATT and SNEGSKA (reference sequence). V lost 1 base to trimming and J lost 4 bases, with 17 bases between them. DNA of the CDR3: TGCAGTGCTAGAGGTGACACGGGAGAGGGGTACGAGCAGTACTTC. This gives the protein CSARGDTGEGYEQYF.

As regards this clonotype: This may arise from a read error, as a much more abundant clone is one base away. The V call is TRBV20-1, the J call TRBJ2-3; D is undetermined. CDR3 length: 11 residues. Per germline, CDR1 DFQATT and CDR2 SNEGSKA (reference sequence). This CDR3 is CSAVVLDTQSF. The CDR3 coding sequence is TGCAGTGCCGTGGTTCTAGATACGCAGTCTTTT.

The chain is built from TRBV14 and TRBJ1-2; D is unresolved. The CDR3 is made up of 12 amino acids. The germline gives CDR1 SGHDN, CDR2 FVKESK. In DNA, the CDR3 is TGTGCTAGGTTCGGCGTTGGGAATGGCTACACCTTC. The encoded protein is CARFGVGNGYTF.

This clonotype is a singleton in its sample. This may be a read error: a much more frequent sequence differs by one nucleotide. The chain carries TRBV6-5 and TRBJ1-1, with TRBD1 matching over 7 bases. This CDR3 spans 17 amino acids. The V and J ends lost 6 bases and 4 bases, in that order; junction bases with no gene match: 17. CDR1 MNHEY and CDR2 SVGAGI come from the germline V gene. CDR3: CASSTQRGRDWSTEAFF. The CDR3 nucleotides are TGTGCCAGCAGCACTCAAAGGGGGCGGGACTGGAGCACTGAAGCTTTCTTT.

The V call is TRBV6-5, the J call TRBJ1-3; the D gene is possibly TRBD1 (5 bases). The CDR3 covers 16 residues. The V end was cut by 5 bases, the J end by 1 base, with 15 bases between. Germline CDR1 is MNHEY and CDR2 is SVGAGI. CDR3 nucleotides: TGTGCCAGCAGTCAGCTTGGGGCAGGGTCTGGAAACACCATATATTTT. It translates to CASSQLGAGSGNTIYF.

This clonotype was recorded many times. This may arise from a read error, as a much more abundant clone is one base away. V gene TRBV9 combines with J gene TRBJ1-6; no clear D. CDR3 length: 15 amino acids. Germline V CDR1 and CDR2: SGDLS, YYNGEE. The CDR3 sequence is CASSVGSEANSPPHF. The CDR3 region has the DNA TGTGCCAGCAGCGTAGGATCTGAAGCTAATTCACCCCCCCACTTT.

The CDR3 protein is CASSRGQAGYGYTF. In nucleotides, the CDR3 is TGTGCCAGCAGCCGGGGACAGGCGGGCTATGGCTACACCTTC. The chain recombines TRBV5-4 with TRBJ1-2; 8 bases line up with TRBD1. Germline V lookup: CDR1 SGHNT, CDR2 YYREEE (reference sequence). V trimming: 4 bases; J trimming: 4 bases; junction bases outside the gene matches: 6. The CDR3 is 14 residues long.

This clonotype occurred many times. This sequence joins TRBV9 and TRBJ2-7, with D possibly matching TRBD2 (6 bases). Germline V gives CDR1 SGDLS, CDR2 YYNGEE. The CDR3 is made up of 15 amino acids. V lost 0 bases and J 4 bases, leaving 14 bases between the germline ends. The CDR3 sequence is CASSVGLAQTYEQYF. The DNA of the CDR3 is TGTGCCAGCAGCGTAGGTCTAGCGCAGACTTACGAGCAGTACTTC.

To note about this clonotype: Here the CDR3 omits its conserved ending phenylalanine or tryptophan, so a read error is the likely source. This chain connects TRBV5-6 to TRBJ1-4, with TRBD1 identical over 8 bases. This CDR3 contains 14 residues. The J segment lost 8 bases and the V segment lost 4 bases, leaving 7 bases of the junction unmatched. Germline V gene lookup returns CDR1 SGHDT and CDR2 YYEEEE. CDR3 region: CASSQDRAYEKLFS. Here the CDR3 DNA reads TGTGCCAGCAGCCAGGACAGGGCGTACGAAAAACTGTTTTCT.

This clonotype is medium-sized (0.01 to 0.1%) by share. The chain links TRBV4-2 to TRBJ1-3, with unresolved D. The length of the CDR3 is 16 residues. Germline V gene lookup returns CDR1 LGHNA and CDR2 YNFKEQ. The germline V and J ends were trimmed by 3 bases and 2 bases, with 14 bases remaining between them. The CDR3 DNA is TGTGCCAGCAGCCAGACTAGGACTGGGACTGGAAACACCATATATTTT. It translates to CASSQTRTGTGNTIYF.

The chain links TRBV5-4 to TRBJ1-5; 8 nucleotides match TRBD1. V was pared by 4 bases and J by 4 bases, with 13 bases of the junction left unmatched. Germline-derived CDR1 and CDR2 are SGHNT and YYREEE (reference sequence). The CDR3 sequence is 17 residues long. CDR3 bases: TGTGCCAGCAGCCGTCCAGTTCGGGACAGGCGAAATCAGCCCCAGCATTTT. Protein product: CASSRPVRDRRNQPQHF.

The chain has TRBV7-2 and TRBJ1-5; D is ambiguous. The germline gives CDR1 SGHTA, CDR2 FQGNSA. V was cut by 1 base and J by 10 bases, with 8 bases left in between. CDR3 length equals 12 residues. Here the CDR3 DNA reads TGTGCCAGCAGCTTAGGCGGTCAACCCCAGCATTTT. This sequence encodes CASSLGGQPQHF.

The V call is TRBV9, the J call TRBJ2-3, with 9 bases lining up with TRBD2. Germline-derived CDR1 and CDR2 are SGDLS and YYNGEE. J gave up 2 bases and V 0 bases, and 4 bases lay outside the gene matches. The CDR3 runs 16 residues. CDR3 nucleotides: TGTGCCAGCAGCGTAGCGAGCGGGAGGACCACAGATACGCAGTATTTT. Residues: CASSVASGRTTDTQYF. The variable domain in full, with the rest retrieved from reference TRBV9 and TRBJ2-3, is DSGVTQTPKHLITATGQRVTLRCSPRSGDLSVYWYQQSLDQGLQFLIQYYNGEERAKGNILERFSAQQFPDLHSELNLSSLELGDSALYFCASSVASGRTTDTQYFGPGTRLTVL.

By its share, this clonotype is medium-sized (0.01 to 0.1%). The V and J genes are TRBV6-6 and TRBJ1-2; possible D gene TRBD1, 6 bases. This CDR3 spans 14 amino acids. Germline V gene data show CDR1 as MNHNY and CDR2 as SVGAGI (reference sequence). The ends were cut back, 5 bases at V and 6 bases at J, with 16 bases in the middle. The CDR3 nucleotides are TGTGCCAGCAGTCCCGGGGGGCTACGGGATGGCTACACCTTC. Protein sequence: CASSPGGLRDGYTF.

In its sample, this clonotype ranks as medium-sized. The chain joins TRBV20-1 to TRBJ1-6; 8 bases are shared with TRBD1. Germline values: CDR1 DFQATT, CDR2 SNEGSKA (reference sequence). The CDR3 contains 17 residues. V trimming: 0 bases; J trimming: 10 bases; junction bases outside the gene matches: 14. The CDR3 protein is CSARDYHGQGDRSPLHF. CDR3 nucleotides: TGCAGTGCTAGAGACTACCACGGACAGGGAGATCGGTCACCCCTCCACTTT.

This clonotype was detected only once. The genes are TRBV7-2 and TRBJ2-3; D remains ambiguous. V shed 0 bases and J shed 8 bases, with 3 bases lying between them. The CDR3 totals 11 residues. Germline V CDR1 and CDR2: SGHTA, FQGNSA. This chain's CDR3 is CASSLARTQYF. In DNA form, the CDR3 reads TGTGCCAGCAGCTTAGCCCGTACGCAGTATTTT. The full variable domain, rest sourced from reference TRBV7-2 and TRBJ2-3, is GAGVSQSPSNKVTEKGKDVELRCDPISGHTALYWYRQSLGQGLEFLIYFQGNSAPDKSGLPSDRFSAERTGGSVSTLTIQRTQQEDSAVYLCASSLARTQYFGPGTRLTVL.